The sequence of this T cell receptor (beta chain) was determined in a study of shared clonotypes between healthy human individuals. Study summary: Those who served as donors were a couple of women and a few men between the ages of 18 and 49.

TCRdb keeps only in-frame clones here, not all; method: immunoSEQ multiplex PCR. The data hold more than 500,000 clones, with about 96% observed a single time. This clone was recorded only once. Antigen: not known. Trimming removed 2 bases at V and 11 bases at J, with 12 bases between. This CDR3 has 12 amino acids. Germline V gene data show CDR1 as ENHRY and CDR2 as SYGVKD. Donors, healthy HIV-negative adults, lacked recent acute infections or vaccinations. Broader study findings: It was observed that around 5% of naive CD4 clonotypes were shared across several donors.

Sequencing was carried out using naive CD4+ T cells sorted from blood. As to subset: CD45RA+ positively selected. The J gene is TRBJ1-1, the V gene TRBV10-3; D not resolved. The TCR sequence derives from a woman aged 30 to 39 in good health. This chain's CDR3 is CAISEMGVGAFF. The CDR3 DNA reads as TGTGCCATCAGTGAGATGGGAGTGGGGGCTTTCTTT.